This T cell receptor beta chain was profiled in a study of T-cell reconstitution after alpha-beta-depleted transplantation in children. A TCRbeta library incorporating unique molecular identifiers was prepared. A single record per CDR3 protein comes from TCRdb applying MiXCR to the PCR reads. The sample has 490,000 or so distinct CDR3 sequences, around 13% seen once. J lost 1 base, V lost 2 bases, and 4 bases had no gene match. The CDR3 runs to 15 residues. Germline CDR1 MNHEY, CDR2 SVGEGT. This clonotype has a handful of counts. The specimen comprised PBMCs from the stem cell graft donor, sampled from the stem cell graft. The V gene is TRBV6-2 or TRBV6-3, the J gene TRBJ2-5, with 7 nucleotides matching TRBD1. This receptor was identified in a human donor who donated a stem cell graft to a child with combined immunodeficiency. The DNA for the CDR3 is TGTGCCAGCAGTTACGCGAGGGACAGCCAAGAGACCCAGTACTTC. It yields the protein CASSYARDSQETQYF.